A single T cell receptor beta chain is shown here with its context. This CDR3 is 15 amino acids long. Looked up from germline, CDR1 is SGHDT and CDR2 is YYEEEE. The V gene end was trimmed by 5 bases and the J gene end by 4 bases; junction bases not matched to a gene: 7. Here immunoSEQ multiplex PCR was the method, and the copy in TCRdb shows in-frame clones only, minus some. The sample yields some 16,000 clones, around 80% seen once. These data belong to a study of somatic mutations in cytotoxic T cells in rheumatoid arthritis. The sample taken for sequencing was CD8+ T cells sorted from blood. The clonotype comes from an adult with rheumatoid arthritis. The J gene is TRBJ2-2, the V gene TRBV5-6; TRBD1 aligns across 8 bases. Here the CDR3 reads CASRHQGALTGELFF. The CDR3 DNA reads as TGTGCCAGCAGACACCAGGGGGCCCTCACCGGGGAGCTGTTTTTT.